This TCR beta chain appears in the sequencing data of a study of blood T cell repertoires in COVID-19. Background on the study: T cells, B-cell-depleted T cells, or PBMCs provided the cDNA or gDNA that served as material.

Trimming took 6 bases from V and 5 from J, leaving 10 bases between them. The CDR3 totals 12 residues. CDR1 and CDR2 from the germline V gene are MDHEN and SYDVKM. Recruitment covered 25 or so US areas and drew participants whose ages spanned roughly 18 to 90 years. Participant reports of clinical history set cohort assignment. Assay used: immunoSEQ multiplex PCR; TCRdb lists only in-frame clones, some missing. Among a few hundred thousand clones listed, 80% to 90% were seen once. The source is a woman in her 40s with acute COVID-19. The sequencing sample was made of PBMCs or T cells enriched from blood (not recorded which). The chain links TRBV28 to TRBJ1-1; possible D gene TRBD1, 6 bases. CDR3 region: CASSQRGTEAFF. Here the CDR3 DNA reads TGTGCCAGCAGCCAAAGGGGGACTGAAGCTTTCTTT.